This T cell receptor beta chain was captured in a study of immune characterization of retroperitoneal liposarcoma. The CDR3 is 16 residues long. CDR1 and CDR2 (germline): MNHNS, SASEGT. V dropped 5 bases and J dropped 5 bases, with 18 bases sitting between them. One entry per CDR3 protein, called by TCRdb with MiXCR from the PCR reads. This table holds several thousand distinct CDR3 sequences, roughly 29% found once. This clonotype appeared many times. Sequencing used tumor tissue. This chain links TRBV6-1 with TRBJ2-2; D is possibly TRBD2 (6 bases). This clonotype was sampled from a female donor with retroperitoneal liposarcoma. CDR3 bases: TGTGCCAGCAGTTCCCTCTTAGCGGTGGGGACCGGGGAGCTGTTTTTT. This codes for CASSSLLAVGTGELFF.